The 3 T cell receptor beta chains below come from one sample, sequenced in a study of blood T cell repertoires in COVID-19. Clones were sequenced by immunoSEQ multiplex PCR, and TCRdb holds only the in-frame ones, with some missing. The sample lists about 110,000 clones, about 72% occurring once. Sequenced input: peripheral blood. The receptors stem from a woman in her sixties with acute or convalescent COVID-19.

This rearrangement joins TRBV18 to TRBJ1-2; D call uncertain. Trimming stripped 1 base from V and 7 bases from J, with 19 bases between. This CDR3 region has 16 residues. Germline CDR1 reads KGHSH; CDR2 reads LQKENI. CDR3 protein: CASSPLATVSFGGYTF. DNA for the CDR3: TGTGCCAGCTCACCACTTGCAACCGTTTCCTTCGGTGGCTACACCTTC.

The chain employs TRBV10-3 and TRBJ1-4; D remains unclear. CDR1 ENHRY and CDR2 SYGVKD come from the germline V gene. The V end was cut by 1 base, the J end by 5 bases, with 11 bases between. The CDR3 covers 15 residues. CDR3 residues: CAISEFHSVNEKLFF. DNA for the CDR3: TGTGCCATCAGTGAGTTTCACTCCGTCAATGAAAAACTGTTTTTT.

The rearrangement links TRBV5-1 to TRBJ2-1; a weak D match, TRBD2 (6 bases). The V gene lost 4 bases and the J gene lost 13 bases, with 21 bases spanning the gap. CDR1 is SGHRS and CDR2 is YFSETQ in the germline V gene. The CDR3 runs to 14 residues. The CDR3 here is CASSPDGGSRLQFF. DNA of the CDR3: TGCGCCAGCAGCCCGGACGGGGGATCAAGGTTACAGTTCTTC.